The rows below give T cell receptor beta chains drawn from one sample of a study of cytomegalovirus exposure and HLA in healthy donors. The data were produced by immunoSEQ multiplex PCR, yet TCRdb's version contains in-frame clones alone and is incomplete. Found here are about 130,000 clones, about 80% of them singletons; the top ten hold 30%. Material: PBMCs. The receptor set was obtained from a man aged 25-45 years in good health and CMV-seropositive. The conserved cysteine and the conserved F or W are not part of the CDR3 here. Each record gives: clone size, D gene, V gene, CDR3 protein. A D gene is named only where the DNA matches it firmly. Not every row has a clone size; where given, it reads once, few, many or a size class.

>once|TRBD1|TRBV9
ASSVEGANSPLH
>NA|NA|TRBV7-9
ASSLGTSLEQY
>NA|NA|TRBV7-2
ASSSSSEETQY
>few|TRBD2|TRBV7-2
ASSSTSGGAKTQY
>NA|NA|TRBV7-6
ASSLGSGLKLF
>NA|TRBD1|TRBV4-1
ASSQDDGTAYEQY
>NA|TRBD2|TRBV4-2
ASSRAGGASYEQY
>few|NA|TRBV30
AWSAGGYGYT
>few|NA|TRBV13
ASSLQGGSEKLF
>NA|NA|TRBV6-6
ASAQQGETQY
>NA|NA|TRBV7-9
ASSLGLVPNEQF
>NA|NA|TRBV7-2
ASSREYQPQH
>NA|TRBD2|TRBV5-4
ASSFGLDPIDTQY
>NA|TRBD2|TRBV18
ASSPETSGTYYEQY
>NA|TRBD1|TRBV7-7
ASSADRASYNEQF
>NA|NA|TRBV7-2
ASSWSEGSYNEQF
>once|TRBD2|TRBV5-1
ASSLGPAGGQETQY
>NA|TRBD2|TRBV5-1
ASSFSGGTYNEQF
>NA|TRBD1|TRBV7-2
ASSIRGLNTEAF
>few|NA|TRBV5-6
ASSSGTNYGYT
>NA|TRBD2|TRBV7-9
ASSHIAGGPGGELF
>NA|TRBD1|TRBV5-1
ASSSDRGGRRTEAF
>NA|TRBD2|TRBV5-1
ASSTGLEREQY
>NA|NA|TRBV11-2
ASSLAAVGGGYT
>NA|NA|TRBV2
ASSETRLTGELF
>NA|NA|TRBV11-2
ASSLDQGVSFYEQY
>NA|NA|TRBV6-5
ASSSIPYGYT
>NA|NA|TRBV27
ASSFGGVRKETQY
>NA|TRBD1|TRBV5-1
ASSLYGTGSYEQY
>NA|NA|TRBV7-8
ASSLPRGRYQETQY
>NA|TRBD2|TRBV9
ASSGRGGGYTDTQY
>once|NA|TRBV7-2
ASSWTVINSPLH
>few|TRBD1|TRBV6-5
ASTKGAEYEQY
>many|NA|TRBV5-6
ASSWGVGIWEQY
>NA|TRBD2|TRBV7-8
ASSLGRRATGLAGSYNEQF
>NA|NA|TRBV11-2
ASTETRVGGYT
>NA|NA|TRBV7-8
ASSLAGGPYEQY
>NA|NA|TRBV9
ASSVSQRRAGGELF
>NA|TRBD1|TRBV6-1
ASSERDRGGEQY
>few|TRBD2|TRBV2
ASSDAFSGLLADTQY
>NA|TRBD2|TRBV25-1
ASSEYGLADSYEQY
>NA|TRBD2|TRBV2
ASSASGGSTDTQY
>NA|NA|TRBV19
ASSTWGVGAETQY
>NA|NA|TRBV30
AWGAQPGNTIY
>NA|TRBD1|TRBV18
ASSPRNRDRDTEAF
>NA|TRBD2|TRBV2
ASSEVRLAGGETQY
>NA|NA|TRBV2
ASSEGGGGYQETQY
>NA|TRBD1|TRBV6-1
ASSDFRGGSGYT
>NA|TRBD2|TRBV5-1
ASSLEWRASGRSAGELF
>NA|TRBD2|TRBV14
ASRGPSGSHEQY
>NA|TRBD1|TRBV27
ASSSGLQGNSAGNTIY
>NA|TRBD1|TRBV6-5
ASSLNRGRTGELF